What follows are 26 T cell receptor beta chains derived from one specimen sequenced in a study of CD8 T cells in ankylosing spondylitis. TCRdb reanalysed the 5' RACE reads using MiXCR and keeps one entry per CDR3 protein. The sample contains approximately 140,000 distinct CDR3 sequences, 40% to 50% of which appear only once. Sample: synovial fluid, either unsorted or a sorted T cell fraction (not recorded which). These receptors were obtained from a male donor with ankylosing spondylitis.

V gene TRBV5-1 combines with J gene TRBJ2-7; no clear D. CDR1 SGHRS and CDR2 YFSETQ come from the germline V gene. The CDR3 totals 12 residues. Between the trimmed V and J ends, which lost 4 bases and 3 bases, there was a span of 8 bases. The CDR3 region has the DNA TGCGCCAGCAGCCCCCCCAACTACGAGCAGTACTTC. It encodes CASSPPNYEQYF.

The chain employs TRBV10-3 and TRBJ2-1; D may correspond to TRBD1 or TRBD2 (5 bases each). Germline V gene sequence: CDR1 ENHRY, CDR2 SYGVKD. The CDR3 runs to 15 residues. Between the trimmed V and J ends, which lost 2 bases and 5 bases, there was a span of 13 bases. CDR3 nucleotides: TGTGCCATCAGTGAGACAGGACTCCCTCACAATGAGCAGTTCTTC. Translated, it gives CAISETGLPHNEQFF.

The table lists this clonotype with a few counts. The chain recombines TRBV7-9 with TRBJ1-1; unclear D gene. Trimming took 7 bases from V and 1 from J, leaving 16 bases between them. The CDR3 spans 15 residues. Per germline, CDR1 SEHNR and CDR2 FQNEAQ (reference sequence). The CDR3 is CASTTSRAANTEAFF. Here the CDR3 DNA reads TGTGCCAGCACGACATCAAGGGCGGCGAACACTGAAGCTTTCTTT.

The CDR3 region has the DNA TGTGCCAGCAGCGTAACCTCGGCCGGGGAGGGAGCTTTCTTT. Its translation: CASSVTSAGEGAFF. The V and J genes are TRBV9 and TRBJ1-1; no clear D. Germline CDR1 and CDR2: SGDLS and YYNGEE. The V and J ends lost 1 base and 10 bases respectively, with 17 bases between them. CDR3 length: 14 amino acids.

The CDR3: CSALGLAASGSYEQYF. CDR3 nucleotide sequence: TGCAGTGCTCTCGGACTAGCCGCGTCGGGTTCCTACGAGCAGTACTTC. The chain combines TRBV20-1 with TRBJ2-7; TRBD2 matches at 8 bases. The CDR3 contains 16 residues. Germline V CDR1 and CDR2: DFQATT, SNEGSKA (reference sequence). Trimming at V came to 5 bases and at J to 1 base, leaving 13 bases not matched to a gene.

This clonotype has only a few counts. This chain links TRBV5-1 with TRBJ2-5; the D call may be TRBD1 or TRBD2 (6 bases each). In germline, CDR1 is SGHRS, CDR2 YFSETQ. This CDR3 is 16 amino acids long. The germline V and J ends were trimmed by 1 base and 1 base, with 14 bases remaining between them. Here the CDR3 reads CASSLRGAYVQETQYF. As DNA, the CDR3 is TGCGCCAGCAGCTTGAGGGGGGCCTATGTCCAAGAGACCCAGTACTTC.

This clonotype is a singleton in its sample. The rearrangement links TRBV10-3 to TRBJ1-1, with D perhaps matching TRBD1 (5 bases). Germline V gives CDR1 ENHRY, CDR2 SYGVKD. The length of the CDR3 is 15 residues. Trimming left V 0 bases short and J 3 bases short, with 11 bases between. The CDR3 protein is CAISESTRGYTEAFF. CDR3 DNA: TGTGCCATCAGTGAGTCGACAAGGGGTTACACTGAAGCTTTCTTT.

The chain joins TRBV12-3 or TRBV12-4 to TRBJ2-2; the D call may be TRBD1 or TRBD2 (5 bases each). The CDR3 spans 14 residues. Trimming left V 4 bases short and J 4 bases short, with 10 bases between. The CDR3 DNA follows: TGTGCCAGCAGTTCGACAGAGGGCACCGGGGAGCTGTTTTTT. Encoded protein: CASSSTEGTGELFF.

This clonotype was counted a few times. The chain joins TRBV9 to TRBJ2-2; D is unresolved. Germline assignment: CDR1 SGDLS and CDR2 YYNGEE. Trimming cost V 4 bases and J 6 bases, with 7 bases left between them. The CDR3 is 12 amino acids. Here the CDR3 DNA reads TGTGCCAGCAGCCCCTGGTCCGGGGAGCTGTTTTTT. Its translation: CASSPWSGELFF.

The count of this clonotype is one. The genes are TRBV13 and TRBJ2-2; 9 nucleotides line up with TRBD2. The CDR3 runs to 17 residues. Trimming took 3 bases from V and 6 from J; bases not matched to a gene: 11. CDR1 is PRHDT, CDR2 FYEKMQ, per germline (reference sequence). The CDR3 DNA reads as TGTGCCAGCAGCTTGATAGGATTTAGCGGGAGTCCCGGGGAGCTGTTTTTT. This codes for CASSLIGFSGSPGELFF.

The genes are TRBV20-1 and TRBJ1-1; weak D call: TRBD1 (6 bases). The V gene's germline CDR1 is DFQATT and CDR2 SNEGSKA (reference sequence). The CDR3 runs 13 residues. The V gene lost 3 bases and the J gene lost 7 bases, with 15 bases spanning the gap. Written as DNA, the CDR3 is TGCAGTGCTAGGTCCAGGGGTGACCATGAAGCTTTCTTT. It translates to CSARSRGDHEAFF.

The CDR3 region has the DNA TGCGCCAGCAGCCAAGATAGAGGATACTCTGGAAACACCATATATTTT. Its translation: CASSQDRGYSGNTIYF. The rearrangement joins TRBV4-1 to TRBJ1-3; no clear D gene. Trimming took off 0 bases at V and 0 bases at J, with 9 bases between the two ends. The germline V gene encodes CDR1 MGHRA and CDR2 YSYEKL. The CDR3 has 16 amino acids.

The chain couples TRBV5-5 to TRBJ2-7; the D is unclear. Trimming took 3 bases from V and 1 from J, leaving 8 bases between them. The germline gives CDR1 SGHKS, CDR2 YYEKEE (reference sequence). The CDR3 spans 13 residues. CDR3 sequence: CASSYQESYEQYF. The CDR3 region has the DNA TGTGCCAGCAGCTACCAGGAATCCTACGAGCAGTACTTC.

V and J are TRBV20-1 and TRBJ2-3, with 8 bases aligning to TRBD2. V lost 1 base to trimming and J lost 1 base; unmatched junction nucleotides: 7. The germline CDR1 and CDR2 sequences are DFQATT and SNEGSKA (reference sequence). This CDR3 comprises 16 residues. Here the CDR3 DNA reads TGCAGTGCTAGAGGACTAGCGTTTCTCGGCACAGATACGCAGTATTTT. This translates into CSARGLAFLGTDTQYF.

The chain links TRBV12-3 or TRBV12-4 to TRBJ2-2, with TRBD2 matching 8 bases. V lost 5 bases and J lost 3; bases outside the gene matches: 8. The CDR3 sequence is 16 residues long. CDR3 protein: CASSPPPGGYTGELFF. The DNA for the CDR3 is TGTGCCAGCAGTCCTCCCCCGGGAGGGTACACCGGGGAGCTGTTTTTT.

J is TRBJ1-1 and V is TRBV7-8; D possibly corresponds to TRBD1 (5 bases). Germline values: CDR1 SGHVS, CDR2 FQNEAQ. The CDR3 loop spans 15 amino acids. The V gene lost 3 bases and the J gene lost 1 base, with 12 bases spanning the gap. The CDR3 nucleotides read TGTGCCAGCAGCTTCAGAAGGGGTGCGAACACTGAAGCTTTCTTT. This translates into CASSFRRGANTEAFF.

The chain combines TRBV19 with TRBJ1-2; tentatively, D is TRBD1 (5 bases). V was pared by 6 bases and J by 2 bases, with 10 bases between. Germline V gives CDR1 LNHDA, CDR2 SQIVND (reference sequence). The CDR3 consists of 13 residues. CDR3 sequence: CASSETENYGYTF. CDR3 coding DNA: TGTGCCAGTAGCGAGACAGAGAACTATGGCTACACCTTC. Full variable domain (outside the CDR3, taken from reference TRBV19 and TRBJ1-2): DGGITQSPKYLFRKEGQNVTLSCEQNLNHDAMYWYRQDPGQGLRLIYYSQIVNDFQKGDIAEGYSVSREKKESFPLTVTSAQKNPTAFYLCASSETENYGYTFGSGTRLTVV.

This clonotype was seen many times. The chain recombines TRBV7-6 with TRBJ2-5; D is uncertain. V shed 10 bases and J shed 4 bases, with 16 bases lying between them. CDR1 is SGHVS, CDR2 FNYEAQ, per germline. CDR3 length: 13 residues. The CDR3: CATAEVASETQYF. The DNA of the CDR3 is TGTGCCACCGCAGAGGTGGCCTCAGAGACCCAGTACTTC. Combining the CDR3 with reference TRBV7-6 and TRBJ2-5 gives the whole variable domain GAGVSQSPRYKVTKRGQDVALRCDPISGHVSLYWYRQALGQGPEFLTYFNYEAQQDKSGLPNDRFSAERPEGSISTLTIQRTEQRDSAMYRCATAEVASETQYFGPGTRLLVL.

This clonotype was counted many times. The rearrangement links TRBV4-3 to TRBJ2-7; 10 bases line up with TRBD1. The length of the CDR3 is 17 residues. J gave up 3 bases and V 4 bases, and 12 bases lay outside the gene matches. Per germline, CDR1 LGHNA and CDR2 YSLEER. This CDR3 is CASSPGTGAIGGYEQYF. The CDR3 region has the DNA TGCGCCAGCAGCCCCGGGACAGGGGCTATCGGAGGCTACGAGCAGTACTTC.

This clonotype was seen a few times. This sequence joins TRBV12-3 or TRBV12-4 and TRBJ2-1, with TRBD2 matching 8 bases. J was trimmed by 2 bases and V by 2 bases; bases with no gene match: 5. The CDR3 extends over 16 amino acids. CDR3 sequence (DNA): TGTGCCAGCAGTTTACGCCCGGGGGGGCCCTACAATGAGCAGTTCTTC. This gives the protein CASSLRPGGPYNEQFF.

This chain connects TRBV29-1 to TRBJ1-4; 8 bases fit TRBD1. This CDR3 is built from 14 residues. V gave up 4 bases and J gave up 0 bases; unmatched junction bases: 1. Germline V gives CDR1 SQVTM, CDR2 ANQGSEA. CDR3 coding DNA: TGCAGCGTTGCAGGGGGCGCAACTAATGAAAAACTGTTTTTT. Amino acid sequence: CSVAGGATNEKLFF.

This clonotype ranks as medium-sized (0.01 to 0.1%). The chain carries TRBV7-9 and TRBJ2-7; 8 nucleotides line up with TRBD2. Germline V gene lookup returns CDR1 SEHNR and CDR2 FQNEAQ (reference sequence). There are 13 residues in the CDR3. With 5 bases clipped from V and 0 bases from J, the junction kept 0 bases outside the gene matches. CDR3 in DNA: TGTGCCAGCAGCAGCGGGAGCTCCTACGAGCAGTACTTC. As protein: CASSSGSSYEQYF.

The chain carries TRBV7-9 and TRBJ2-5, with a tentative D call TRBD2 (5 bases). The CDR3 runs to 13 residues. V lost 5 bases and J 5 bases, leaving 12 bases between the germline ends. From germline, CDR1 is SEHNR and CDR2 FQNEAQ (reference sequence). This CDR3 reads CASSLTDSETQYF. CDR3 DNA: TGTGCCAGCAGCCTTACGGACTCGGAGACCCAGTACTTC.

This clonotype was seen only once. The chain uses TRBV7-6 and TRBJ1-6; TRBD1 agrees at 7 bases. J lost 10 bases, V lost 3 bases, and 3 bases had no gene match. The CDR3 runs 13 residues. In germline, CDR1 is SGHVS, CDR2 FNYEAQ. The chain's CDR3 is CASSFYRGSPLHF. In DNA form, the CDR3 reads TGTGCCAGCAGCTTCTACAGGGGATCACCCCTCCACTTT. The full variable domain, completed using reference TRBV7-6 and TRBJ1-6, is GAGVSQSPRYKVTKRGQDVALRCDPISGHVSLYWYRQALGQGPEFLTYFNYEAQQDKSGLPNDRFSAERPEGSISTLTIQRTEQRDSAMYRCASSFYRGSPLHFGNGTRLTVT.

For the CDR3, the DNA is TGTGCCAGCAGCCGGGGACTAGCGGGCACAGATACGCAGTATTTT. It specifies CASSRGLAGTDTQYF. V gene TRBV11-2 combines with J gene TRBJ2-3, with TRBD2 identical over 11 bases. CDR1 SGHAT and CDR2 FQNNGV come from the germline V gene. The CDR3 totals 15 residues. The V segment lost 5 bases and the J segment 1 base; nucleotides outside the gene matches: 2.

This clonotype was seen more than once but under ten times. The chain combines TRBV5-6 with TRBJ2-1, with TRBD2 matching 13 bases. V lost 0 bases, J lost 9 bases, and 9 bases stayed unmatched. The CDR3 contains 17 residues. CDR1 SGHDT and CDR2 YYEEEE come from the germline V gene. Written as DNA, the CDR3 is TGTGCCAGCAGCTTGGGGGGAGGACTAGCGGGAGAAGCTGAGCAGTTCTTC. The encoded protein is CASSLGGGLAGEAEQFF.